One sample yielded the 11 T cell receptor beta chains listed below, sequenced in a study of naive CD8 T cells in extremely preterm neonates (dated by TCRdb to about 2017). Library creation used the immunoSEQ multiplex PCR assay. Sourced from immuneACCESS, this table was stored by TCRdb with only in-frame sequences that have V and J called. A share of the clones is absent; for the studies checked, an unresolved V gene accounts for under half, and the remainder has no known explanation. Present in this sample are about 4,800 clones, around 97% of which were seen just once. More than 0.45% of the sample belongs to the ten largest clones. Term cord blood was obtained from roughly 5 elective full-term cesarean deliveries at about 37-41 weeks of gestation, without labor or rupture of membranes. Sequencing was performed on naive CD8+ T cells from cord blood. These receptors originate from a newborn in good health.

In this sample, this clone turned up once. This chain links TRBV6-5 with TRBJ1-6; D is perhaps TRBD1 (5 bases). Between the trimmed V and J ends, which lost 8 bases and 7 bases, there was a span of 15 bases. CDR1 and CDR2 from the germline V gene are MNHEY and SVGAGI. The CDR3 is made up of 14 amino acids. CDR3 sequence (DNA): TGTGCCAGCCAGAGGGGACTGGGGAATTCACCCCTCCACTTT. It encodes CASQRGLGNSPLHF.

The V call is TRBV30, the J call TRBJ1-4; D gene uncertain. Germline CDR1 is GTSNPN and CDR2 is SVGIG (reference sequence). The V and J ends lost 2 bases and 5 bases respectively, with 12 bases between them. The CDR3 consists of 14 residues. CDR3 sequence reads: CAWSSYSLNEKLFF. The CDR3, as DNA: TGTGCCTGGAGTTCTTACAGCCTAAATGAAAAACTGTTTTTT.

The chain combines TRBV30 with TRBJ2-2; a weak D match, TRBD2 (5 bases). Trimming left V 5 bases short and J 5 bases short, with 9 bases between. From germline, CDR1 is GTSNPN and CDR2 SVGIG (reference sequence). This CDR3 contains 12 residues. CDR3 nucleotides: TGTGCCTGGTTGGAGGCGACCGGGGAGCTGTTTTTT. Amino acid sequence: CAWLEATGELFF.

This chain connects TRBV2 to TRBJ1-1; D uncertain. The V end lost 4 bases, the J end lost 8 bases, and 11 bases lay between the germline ends. Germline CDR1 and CDR2: SNHLY and FYNNEI. The CDR3 contains 12 residues. This CDR3 is CASSVGGPEAFF. The CDR3 DNA reads TGTGCCAGCAGTGTCGGAGGACCAGAAGCTTTCTTT.

The chain recombines TRBV19 with TRBJ1-1; tentatively, D is TRBD1 (6 bases). Germline V gives CDR1 LNHDA, CDR2 SQIVND (reference sequence). V was shortened by 3 bases and J by 5 bases, with 13 bases between the two germline ends. This CDR3 has 14 residues. In DNA form, the CDR3 reads TGTGCCAGTAGTATGGCGGGGGCGAGGACTGAAGCTTTCTTT. It specifies CASSMAGARTEAFF.

J is TRBJ2-1 and V is TRBV19, with D possibly matching TRBD2 (5 bases). Per germline, CDR1 LNHDA and CDR2 SQIVND (reference sequence). This CDR3 is 13 amino acids long. Trimming removed 3 bases at V and 6 bases at J, with 9 bases between. The CDR3 here is CASSMGRGNEQFF. CDR3 nucleotides: TGTGCCAGTAGTATGGGGAGAGGCAATGAGCAGTTCTTC.

V gene TRBV5-5 combines with J gene TRBJ1-2, with D tentatively TRBD1 (6 bases). V gave up 0 bases and J gave up 0 bases, with 6 bases separating them. The CDR3 loop spans 14 amino acids. Germline CDR1 is SGHKS and CDR2 is YYEKEE (reference sequence). Here the CDR3 DNA reads TGTGCCAGCAGCTTGGGACAGGCTAACTATGGCTACACCTTC. Residues: CASSLGQANYGYTF.

The rearrangement links TRBV10-1 to TRBJ1-1; 9 bases agree with TRBD1. The length of the CDR3 is 15 residues. Germline CDR1 WNHNN, CDR2 SYGVQD (reference sequence). The trim removed 6 bases at V and 4 bases at J, leaving 9 bases unmatched. CDR3 sequence (DNA): TGCGCCAGCAGCGACCCGGGACAGGGTTCCACTGAAGCTTTCTTT. This translates into CASSDPGQGSTEAFF.

The chain uses TRBV27 and TRBJ2-7, with D maybe TRBD1 (6 bases). The CDR3 extends over 15 amino acids. V was shortened by 0 bases and J by 5 bases, with 14 bases between the two germline ends. Per the germline V gene, CDR1 is MNHEY and CDR2 is SMNVEV (reference sequence). CDR3 sequence reads: CASSLSGQGINEQYF. The CDR3 DNA reads TGTGCCAGCAGTTTATCAGGGCAGGGGATCAACGAGCAGTACTTC.

V is TRBV11-2 and J is TRBJ2-3; TRBD2 matches 7 bases. V dropped 6 bases and J dropped 10; count of bases not matched to a gene: 19. The CDR3 consists of 16 residues. Germline V gene sequence: CDR1 SGHAT, CDR2 FQNNGV. The CDR3 region has the DNA TGTGCCAGCAGGCCCGCCCCTGGCGGGGGAGTGTTGGCGCAGTATTTT. Translation gives CASRPAPGGGVLAQYF.

The V call is TRBV7-2, the J call TRBJ2-3; D possibly corresponds to TRBD2 (6 bases). Germline values: CDR1 SGHTA, CDR2 FQGNSA. Trimming left V 5 bases short and J 1 base short, with 16 bases between. The CDR3 spans 16 residues. The CDR3 sequence is CASSPRLPSGTDTQYF. For the CDR3, the DNA is TGTGCCAGCAGCCCCCGACTACCTAGCGGCACAGATACGCAGTATTTT.